This TCR beta chain was documented in a study of T cell repertoires in cytomegalovirus infection. Study in general: In public TCR beta signatures, there were indications of both CMV infection and matching HLA type. Points from the study as a whole: The ex vivo response was dominated by HLA-C-restricted CMV-specific TCR beta clonotypes.

In this sample, this clonotype turned up once. Its specificity is not known. MiXCR, applied by TCRdb to the reads, yields one record per CDR3 protein. In the table there are 200,000 to 300,000 distinct CDR3 sequences, approximately 9.1% of which are singletons. This sequence was found in a human donor in good health (CMV status not recorded). Some clones in this sample may be carry-over from other donors' samples. Material: PBMCs.

The CDR3 protein is CASRTGGSGYTF. CDR3 DNA sequence: TGTGCCAGCAGGACAGGGGGTAGTGGCTACACCTTC. V is TRBV28 and J is TRBJ1-2; 9 bases align to TRBD1. This CDR3 comprises 12 residues. J lost 7 bases, V lost 6 bases, and 3 bases had no gene match. Looked up from germline, CDR1 is MDHEN and CDR2 is SYDVKM.